The 12 T cell receptor beta chains presented below share a single source sample, sequenced in a study of T cells after posttransplantation cyclophosphamide listed by TCRdb under 2016. Read against the paper, the sample's treatment or condition label means: high-dose cyclophosphamide on days +3 and +4 as single-agent GVHD prophylaxis. Patients in the PTCy group got busulfan and fludarabine conditioning, a marrow graft from a related or unrelated donor, and cyclophosphamide on days +3 and +4. Receptor amplification or capture employed the immunoSEQ multiplex PCR assay. What TCRdb holds here is the immuneACCESS table cut down to in-frame rearrangements. Part of the clones is not present; checked against another copy, under half of the missing clones reflect an unresolved V gene, and the others are unexplained. This sample contains about 9,100 clones, none of which is a singleton. The ten biggest clones cover roughly 3.5% of the sample.

The specimen comprised PBMCs, sampled approximately 330 days after allogeneic stem cell transplant with posttransplant cyclophosphamide. The receptors shown here come from a male patient in his forties or fifties who received an allogeneic stem cell transplant from a related donor and was CMV-positive. Some T cells may have been brought in with the graft after a transplant.

Many counts were recorded for this clone. The rearrangement uses TRBV27 and TRBJ2-1, with TRBD1 as a possible D gene (5 bases). This CDR3 has 16 amino acids. Trimming removed 5 bases from V and 0 bases from J, with 14 bases in between. Looked up from germline, CDR1 is MNHEY and CDR2 is SMNVEV (reference sequence). In DNA form, the CDR3 reads TGTGCCAGCAGTCCCCAGGGTTCTAGCTCCTACAATGAGCAGTTCTTC. It translates to CASSPQGSSSYNEQFF.

This clone was counted ten times or more. Other DNA sequences in the sample encode the same CDR3. This rearrangement joins TRBV4-2 to TRBJ2-5; 9 nucleotides align to TRBD2. Trimming cost V 0 bases and J 11 bases; bases outside gene matches: 13. Germline V gene lookup returns CDR1 LGHNA and CDR2 YNFKEQ. The CDR3 sequence is 16 residues long. CDR3 sequence (DNA): TGTGCCAGCAGCCAAGAGTTGGCGGGAGGGCCAGGGACTCAGTACTTC. This encodes CASSQELAGGPGTQYF.

The table lists this clone with many counts. The genes are TRBV27 and TRBJ1-4, with D possibly TRBD1 on 5 matching bases. Germline-derived CDR1 and CDR2 are MNHEY and SMNVEV (reference sequence). The CDR3 runs 14 residues. With 0 bases removed from V and 10 bases from J, the gap between germline ends came to 12 bases. CDR3 in amino acids: CASSLSAQALKLFF. CDR3 nucleotides: TGTGCCAGCAGTTTATCGGCACAGGCCTTAAAACTGTTTTTT.

The sample holds many counts of this clone. This chain uses TRBV7-9 with TRBJ2-7, with a possible D match to TRBD2 (6 bases). The V and J ends lost 5 bases and 6 bases respectively, with 20 bases between them. Germline values: CDR1 SEHNR, CDR2 FQNEAQ (reference sequence). This CDR3 is built from 15 residues. This CDR3 is CASSPTGVATAEQYF. For the CDR3, the DNA is TGTGCCAGCAGCCCAACGGGGGTAGCGACGGCCGAGCAGTACTTC. The whole variable domain, filled in from reference TRBV7-9 and TRBJ2-7, reads DTGVSQNPRHKITKRGQNVTFRCDPISEHNRLYWYRQTLGQGPEFLTYFQNEAQLEKSRLLSDRFSAERPKGSFSTLEIQRTEQGDSAMYLCASSPTGVATAEQYFGPGTRLTVT.

In this sample, this clone turned up many times. This chain links TRBV10-2 with TRBJ2-5; 10 bases align to TRBD2. V trimming: 6 bases; J trimming: 3 bases; junction bases outside the gene matches: 4. The CDR3 is 14 amino acids. Germline CDR1 and CDR2: WSHSY and SAAADI. The CDR3 nucleotides read TGCGCCAGCAGGGGGCTAGCGGGAGAAGAGACCCAGTACTTC. Protein: CASRGLAGEETQYF.

Ten or more counts support this clone. The V gene is TRBV29-1, the J gene TRBJ2-7, with TRBD2 matching over 7 bases. CDR3 length equals 14 residues. Per germline, CDR1 SQVTM and CDR2 ANQGSEA. J was trimmed by 0 bases and V by 6 bases; bases with no gene match: 8. The CDR3 loop reads CSVGGTTLSYEQYF. The CDR3, as DNA: TGCAGCGTGGGTGGGACTACCCTCTCCTACGAGCAGTACTTC.

Within the sample, this clone is medium-sized. The chain uses TRBV6-5 and TRBJ1-1, with a weak D call TRBD1 (6 bases). Deletions cut 6 bases from V and 3 bases from J, with 11 bases between. This CDR3 has 13 amino acids. Per the germline V gene, CDR1 is MNHEY and CDR2 is SVGAGI. The CDR3 bases are TGTGCCAGCAGCCGAAGGACAGACACTGAAGCTTTCTTT. Translation: CASSRRTDTEAFF.

This clone was seen at least ten times. The J gene is TRBJ2-3, the V gene TRBV2, with 8 bases fitting TRBD1. The V gene's germline CDR1 is SNHLY and CDR2 FYNNEI. The J segment lost 9 bases and the V segment lost 8 bases, leaving 10 bases of the junction unmatched. The CDR3 is 13 amino acids. CDR3 nucleotide sequence: TGTGCCAGCTCGGGACAGGTGGAGGGGACGCAGTATTTT. It is translated as CASSGQVEGTQYF.

At least ten counts were recorded for this clone. The chain has TRBV5-1 and TRBJ1-2; 7 bases align to TRBD1. There are 15 residues in the CDR3. V lost 6 bases to trimming and J lost 3 bases; unmatched junction nucleotides: 11. Germline assignment: CDR1 SGHRS and CDR2 YFSETQ. The CDR3 loop reads CASTLGIDRDYGYTF. The CDR3 region has the DNA TGCGCCAGCACCCTTGGTATTGACAGGGACTATGGCTACACCTTC.

This clone has only a few counts. The sample holds other DNA sequences that translate to the same CDR3. The gene calls are TRBV29-1 and TRBJ2-1, with 11 bases fitting TRBD2. The germline CDR1 and CDR2 sequences are SQVTM and ANQGSEA. The CDR3 is 13 amino acids. The trim removed 8 bases at V and 4 bases at J, leaving 4 bases unmatched. The CDR3 loop reads CSTGLADYNEQFF. The CDR3, as DNA: TGCAGCACGGGACTAGCGGATTACAATGAGCAGTTCTTC.

This clone was seen many times. V and J are TRBV4-3 and TRBJ2-1; 7 bases are a match to TRBD2. The CDR3 has 17 amino acids. Per germline, CDR1 LGHNA and CDR2 YSLEER. V lost 0 bases to trimming and J lost 4 bases; unmatched junction nucleotides: 9. The CDR3 DNA follows: TGCGCCAGCAGCCAAGATAGACTAGCTGGGGGTTACAATGAGCAGTTCTTC. This translates into CASSQDRLAGGYNEQFF.

This clone was counted at least ten times. This rearrangement joins TRBV19 to TRBJ2-3, with 7 bases lining up with TRBD1. CDR1 is LNHDA, CDR2 SQIVND, per germline (reference sequence). The CDR3 totals 15 residues. V was clipped by 3 bases and J by 2 bases; unmatched bases: 5. This chain's CDR3 is CASSIWDSPTDTQYF. CDR3 bases: TGTGCCAGTAGTATTTGGGACAGCCCCACAGATACGCAGTATTTT.